This T cell receptor beta chain was recovered during a study of PD-1 blockade in classical Hodgkin lymphoma. Study observations and caveats: No one has yet defined what causes the repertoire differences, which may be disease activity or prior therapy.

This clone came up once. Its antigen remains unidentified. Assay: immunoSEQ multiplex PCR; the TCRdb copy retains only in-frame clones and omits some. The repertoire holds 15,000 or so clones, with about nine tenths as singletons. The CDR3 has 19 amino acids. Germline-derived CDR1 and CDR2 are SGHNT and YYREEE (reference sequence). V was clipped by 0 bases and J by 4 bases, with 24 bases between them. As for time point: cycle 4 day 1 (C4D1), after more than 5 weeks of nivolumab. Every patient had relapsed following autologous stem cell transplantation, and cohorts differed in brentuximab vedotin exposure. Thawed PBMCs underwent magnetic negative selection to yield purified CD4+ T cells.

The clonotype originates from a human donor with classical Hodgkin lymphoma. This specimen was CD4+ T cells from blood, taken before the fourth cycle of nivolumab. The chain uses TRBV5-4 and TRBJ2-3, with D perhaps matching TRBD2 (7 bases). CDR3 sequence reads: CASSLAGAVWREHPDTQYF. CDR3 bases: TGTGCCAGCAGCTTGGCGGGGGCGGTGTGGCGGGAGCACCCAGATACGCAGTATTTT.